This T cell receptor (beta chain) was recorded in a study of T-cell memory formation after mild COVID-19. Study as a whole: Largely donor-specific sequence clusters came from a couple of donors. The study, taken as a whole, reports: While clones contracting from day 15 to 85 were balanced between CD4 and CD8, later expanders leaned CD4+. Pre-infection memory held some responding clones, suggesting pre-existing cross-reactive T cells responded.

This clonotype was recorded a few times. Its antigen is undetermined. Trimming shortened V by 0 bases and J by 4 bases, and 9 bases separated the two germline ends. CDR3 length equals 13 residues. Germline CDR1 DFQATT, CDR2 SNEGSKA (reference sequence). TCR alpha and TCR beta cDNA libraries carrying sample barcodes and UMIs came from 5'RACE with constant-segment primers. TCRdb itself ran the 5' RACE reads through MiXCR, one entry per CDR3 protein. The sample lists 470,000 or so distinct CDR3 sequences; 15% to 20% were seen once. The rearrangement links TRBV20-1 to TRBJ1-2, with a possible D match to TRBD1 (5 bases). Sequencing was performed on PBMCs or a T cell subset sorted from them (not recorded which). This TCR was sampled from an adult woman who had mild COVID-19 (a few samples of this study predate the infection). Cell type and time point are not known. The CDR3 loop is CSARDPGPYGYTF. CDR3 DNA: TGCAGTGCTAGAGACCCAGGGCCCTATGGCTACACCTTC.